Presented here are 32 T cell receptor beta chains from one specimen sequenced in a study of blood T cell repertoires in COVID-19. Clones were read by immunoSEQ multiplex PCR, and TCRdb kept only the in-frame ones, dropping some. This table has about 55,000 clones, almost 90% appearing once. Sequencing was performed on peripheral blood. These receptors were collected from a man aged 60 to 75 with active COVID-19.

The chain carries TRBV28 and TRBJ1-5, with D maybe TRBD1 (6 bases). CDR1 is MDHEN, CDR2 SYDVKM, per germline. The V end was cut by 6 bases, the J end by 2 bases, with 14 bases between. The length of the CDR3 is 15 residues. The CDR3 loop reads CASSLTDSRNQPQHF. The CDR3, as DNA: TGTGCCAGCAGCCTTACGGACAGTCGCAATCAGCCCCAGCATTTT.

The chain couples TRBV14 to TRBJ2-1; TRBD1 matches 7 bases. J gave up 4 bases and V 5 bases, and 8 bases lay outside the gene matches. The CDR3 spans 15 residues. CDR1 and CDR2 (germline): SGHDN, FVKESK. The CDR3 nucleotides are TGTGCCAGCAGCTACCGACAGGGCGGTTACAATGAGCAGTTCTTC. It is translated as CASSYRQGGYNEQFF.

This rearrangement joins TRBV7-3 to TRBJ2-1, with 8 bases fitting TRBD1. V trimming: 5 bases; J trimming: 0 bases; junction bases outside the gene matches: 3. There are 15 residues in the CDR3. Germline values: CDR1 SGHTA, CDR2 FQGTGA. The CDR3 protein is CASSLTGGSYNEQFF. The DNA of the CDR3 is TGTGCCAGCAGCCTCACAGGGGGCTCCTACAATGAGCAGTTCTTC.

The chain joins TRBV6-5 to TRBJ1-1; maybe TRBD1 (5 bases). The V end was cut by 5 bases, the J end by 4 bases, with 17 bases between. CDR1 and CDR2 (germline): MNHEY, SVGAGI. The length of the CDR3 is 15 residues. DNA for the CDR3: TGTGCCAGCAGTCTCAACAGGCGGAGTGGCACTGAAGCTTTCTTT. It encodes CASSLNRRSGTEAFF.

The CDR3 spells CASSFRLAKETQYF. The DNA for the CDR3 is TGCGCCAGCAGCTTCCGACTAGCGAAAGAGACCCAGTACTTC. The chain joins TRBV5-1 to TRBJ2-5; TRBD2 aligns across 8 bases. Trimming removed 2 bases from V and 3 bases from J; junction bases left unmatched: 3. This CDR3 has 14 amino acids. Germline CDR1 SGHRS, CDR2 YFSETQ.

This clone has just a few counts. This chain connects TRBV6-5 to TRBJ1-6, with D uncertain. This CDR3 has 16 residues. Trimming pared 0 bases from V and 7 bases from J, leaving 13 bases between. CDR1 MNHEY and CDR2 SVGAGI come from the germline V gene. CDR3 amino acids: CASSYSSSHRNSPLHF. The CDR3 DNA reads as TGTGCCAGCAGTTACTCGAGTAGCCACCGAAATTCACCCCTCCACTTT.

CDR3 coding DNA: TGCGCCAGCAGCCGGACGGTAGCGGGGGTTAACACCGGGGAGCTGTTTTTT. It yields the protein CASSRTVAGVNTGELFF. V and J are TRBV4-1 and TRBJ2-2; 9 bases are shared with TRBD2. With 4 bases clipped from V and 2 bases from J, the junction kept 8 bases outside the gene matches. The CDR3 is 17 amino acids. Germline V gene sequence: CDR1 MGHRA, CDR2 YSYEKL.

The gene calls are TRBV5-6 and TRBJ1-5; TRBD1 matches at 9 bases. The V and J ends lost 3 bases and 9 bases, in that order; junction bases with no gene match: 4. The CDR3 runs 13 residues. The germline V gene encodes CDR1 SGHDT and CDR2 YYEEEE. The CDR3 bases are TGTGCCAGCAGCTCAGGACAGGGGATGCCCCAGCATTTT. Its translation: CASSSGQGMPQHF.

This clone was observed once. The J gene is TRBJ2-7, the V gene TRBV6-4; 13 bases align to TRBD2. Germline CDR1 and CDR2: MRHNA and SNTAGT. Trimming took 6 bases from V and 2 from J; bases not matched to a gene: 4. The CDR3 runs 15 residues. The CDR3 sequence: CASRAGLAGAYEQYF. The DNA of the CDR3 is TGTGCCAGCAGGGCTGGACTAGCGGGGGCCTACGAGCAGTACTTC.

The rearrangement joins TRBV19 to TRBJ1-1; D is possibly TRBD1 (6 bases). The germline V gene has CDR1 LNHDA and CDR2 SQIVND (reference sequence). This CDR3 is 13 amino acids long. V was clipped by 5 bases and J by 4 bases, with 11 bases between them. This CDR3 is CASSVTGFTEAFF. The CDR3 DNA reads TGTGCCAGTAGTGTTACAGGGTTCACTGAAGCTTTCTTT. Together with reference TRBV19 and TRBJ1-1, the CDR3 gives the full variable domain: DGGITQSPKYLFRKEGQNVTLSCEQNLNHDAMYWYRQDPGQGLRLIYYSQIVNDFQKGDIAEGYSVSREKKESFPLTVTSAQKNPTAFYLCASSVTGFTEAFFGQGTRLTVV.

The J gene is TRBJ1-1, the V gene TRBV4-1; TRBD1 aligns across 7 bases. J lost 6 bases, V lost 3 bases, and 1 base had no gene match. The CDR3 contains 12 residues. Germline loops: CDR1 MGHRA, CDR2 YSYEKL. The CDR3 here is CASSQTGPEAFF. CDR3 in DNA: TGCGCCAGCAGCCAGACAGGGCCTGAAGCTTTCTTT.

The gene calls are TRBV11-2 and TRBJ2-4; 7 nucleotides align to TRBD2. This CDR3 is built from 16 residues. Trimming removed 5 bases from V and 8 bases from J; junction bases left unmatched: 15. CDR1 and CDR2 (germline): SGHAT, FQNNGV. This CDR3 reads CASSAALGSGRDIQYF. In DNA, the CDR3 is TGTGCCAGCAGCGCTGCTTTAGGGTCGGGGAGGGACATTCAGTACTTC.

This clone was detected a few times. The chain has TRBV5-1 and TRBJ1-1; TRBD1 might be the D (6 bases). Germline CDR1 and CDR2: SGHRS and YFSETQ. Trimming removed 0 bases at V and 4 bases at J, with 13 bases between. This CDR3 has 15 amino acids. Written as DNA, the CDR3 is TGCGCCAGCAGCTTGGTCCCAGGGGATACCACTGAAGCTTTCTTT. The encoded protein is CASSLVPGDTTEAFF.

This clone has more than one count but fewer than ten. The chain couples TRBV7-9 to TRBJ2-7, with a possible D match to TRBD1 (6 bases). The CDR3 runs to 15 residues. CDR1 is SEHNR and CDR2 is FQNEAQ in the germline V gene (reference sequence). Trimming pared 5 bases from V and 4 bases from J, leaving 18 bases between. DNA of the CDR3: TGTGCCAGCAGCCCTCGGACAGAACCTATTTACGAGCAGTACTTC. Translated, it gives CASSPRTEPIYEQYF. Full variable domain (outside the CDR3, taken from reference TRBV7-9 and TRBJ2-7): DTGVSQNPRHKITKRGQNVTFRCDPISEHNRLYWYRQTLGQGPEFLTYFQNEAQLEKSRLLSDRFSAERPKGSFSTLEIQRTEQGDSAMYLCASSPRTEPIYEQYFGPGTRLTVT.

The V and J genes are TRBV29-1 and TRBJ2-3; 10 nucleotides agree with TRBD2. After removal of 6 bases from V and 14 bases from J, the junction contained 8 bases not matched to a gene. Germline V gene lookup returns CDR1 SQVTM and CDR2 ANQGSEA. The CDR3 is 11 residues long. The CDR3: CSVGTSGVRYF. CDR3 DNA: TGCAGCGTGGGAACTAGCGGGGTTCGGTATTTT.

There are a few counts of this clone. The V and J genes are TRBV5-1 and TRBJ2-5; a weak D match, TRBD2 (5 bases). Trimming left V 4 bases short and J 7 bases short, with 11 bases between. The CDR3 covers 12 residues. Germline V gene data show CDR1 as SGHRS and CDR2 as YFSETQ. CDR3 protein: CASSAGGGTQYF. The CDR3 DNA reads as TGCGCCAGCAGCGCGGGTGGAGGGACCCAGTACTTC. The full variable domain, with the rest looked up from reference TRBV5-1 and TRBJ2-5, is KAGVTQTPRYLIKTRGQQVTLSCSPISGHRSVSWYQQTPGQGLQFLFEYFSETQRNKGNFPGRFSGRQFSNSRSEMNVSTLELGDSALYLCASSAGGGTQYFGPGTRLLVL.

The chain combines TRBV27 with TRBJ2-1; D remains unclear. The CDR3 totals 13 residues. Per the germline V gene, CDR1 is MNHEY and CDR2 is SMNVEV (reference sequence). With 4 bases removed from V and 2 bases from J, the gap between germline ends came to 6 bases. CDR3 sequence reads: CASSYDTYNEQFF. The CDR3 bases are TGTGCCAGCAGTTATGACACCTACAATGAGCAGTTCTTC.

This clone is a singleton in its sample. The chain uses TRBV4-1 and TRBJ2-2, with TRBD2 identical over 10 bases. CDR3 length: 16 residues. CDR1 is MGHRA, CDR2 YSYEKL, per germline. J was trimmed by 3 bases and V by 3 bases; bases with no gene match: 4. The CDR3 is CASSQYLAGDTGELFF. The CDR3 DNA follows: TGCGCCAGCAGCCAGTATCTAGCGGGAGACACCGGGGAGCTGTTTTTT.

The chain carries TRBV11-3 and TRBJ1-3; a possible D gene is TRBD1 (6 bases). CDR1 is SGHNT, CDR2 YENEEA, per germline. CDR3 length equals 13 residues. V lost 9 bases and J lost 1, with 10 bases in between. For the CDR3, the DNA is TGTGCCAGTGCTACAGGGTCTGGAAACACCATATATTTT. Protein product: CASATGSGNTIYF.

The chain employs TRBV18 and TRBJ1-3; maybe TRBD1 (6 bases). The CDR3 is made up of 15 amino acids. V was clipped by 4 bases and J by 0 bases, with 10 bases between them. Per the germline V gene, CDR1 is KGHSH and CDR2 is LQKENI. The DNA for the CDR3 is TGTGCCAGCTCACAGGACAGACTCTCTGGAAACACCATATATTTT. This sequence encodes CASSQDRLSGNTIYF.

The chain links TRBV6-5 to TRBJ2-2; D remains ambiguous. The V end was cut by 7 bases, the J end by 1 base, with 4 bases between. The germline V gene encodes CDR1 MNHEY and CDR2 SVGAGI. The CDR3 totals 12 residues. The CDR3: CASTGNTGELFF. The CDR3 DNA follows: TGTGCCAGCACGGGGAACACCGGGGAGCTGTTTTTT.

This clone was seen a single time. The rearrangement links TRBV4-1 to TRBJ1-1; TRBD1 agrees at 7 bases. Trimming removed 6 bases from V and 1 base from J; junction bases left unmatched: 2. The CDR3 length is 13 residues. Germline assignment: CDR1 MGHRA and CDR2 YSYEKL. The CDR3 sequence: CASSHRGNTEAFF. The CDR3 DNA sequence: TGCGCCAGCAGTCACAGGGGGAACACTGAAGCTTTCTTT.

This sequence joins TRBV6-5 and TRBJ2-3; TRBD2 matches 8 bases. The CDR3 runs to 14 residues. Per the germline V gene, CDR1 is MNHEY and CDR2 is SVGAGI. The J segment lost 5 bases and the V segment lost 6 bases, leaving 7 bases of the junction unmatched. CDR3 sequence (DNA): TGTGCCAGCAGGGGACTAGGTAACCGAGATACGCAGTATTTT. Protein product: CASRGLGNRDTQYF.

The chain is built from TRBV7-2 and TRBJ2-7; TRBD2 agrees at 7 bases. The ends lost 1 base at V and 3 bases at J; junction bases unmatched: 6. The germline V gene encodes CDR1 SGHTA and CDR2 FQGNSA. The CDR3 contains 15 residues. The CDR3 sequence: CASSLDWGGIYEQYF. Here the CDR3 DNA reads TGTGCCAGCAGCTTAGACTGGGGGGGGATCTACGAGCAGTACTTC.

The V and J genes are TRBV6-5 and TRBJ1-4; TRBD1 might be the D (5 bases). V lost 4 bases to trimming and J lost 7 bases, with 16 bases between them. CDR3 length: 15 residues. Germline V lookup: CDR1 MNHEY, CDR2 SVGAGI. The CDR3 here is CASSSNPGRGEKLFF. The CDR3 DNA reads TGTGCCAGCAGTTCGAACCCCGGGAGGGGTGAAAAACTGTTTTTT.

This chain uses TRBV19 with TRBJ2-3; 9 bases match TRBD2. The CDR3 runs to 17 residues. Losses at the gene ends were 3 bases for V and 2 bases for J; bases not matched to a gene: 9. From germline, CDR1 is LNHDA and CDR2 SQIVND (reference sequence). CDR3 DNA sequence: TGTGCCAGTAGTATCCCTCCTACTAGCGGGTACACAGATACGCAGTATTTT. Its protein product is CASSIPPTSGYTDTQYF.

V is TRBV13 and J is TRBJ1-1, with D possibly matching TRBD1 (5 bases). With 4 bases removed from V and 4 bases from J, the gap between germline ends came to 13 bases. The CDR3 has 14 amino acids. Germline values: CDR1 PRHDT, CDR2 FYEKMQ (reference sequence). CDR3 in DNA: TGTGCCAGCAGCTCCCCTTACAGGCCCACTGAAGCTTTCTTT. Its translation is CASSSPYRPTEAFF.

V usage is TRBV29-1 and J usage is TRBJ2-7; D gene ambiguous. The V gene's germline CDR1 is SQVTM and CDR2 ANQGSEA. Between the trimmed V and J ends, which lost 5 bases and 0 bases, there was a span of 8 bases. This CDR3 spans 12 amino acids. In DNA, the CDR3 is TGCAGCGTTAGTGACACCTCCTACGAGCAGTACTTC. Translated: CSVSDTSYEQYF.

CDR3 sequence: CASSQPGQGYEQYF. In DNA form, the CDR3 reads TGTGCCAGCTCACAACCGGGACAGGGGTACGAGCAGTACTTC. The V call is TRBV18, the J call TRBJ2-7; 10 nucleotides line up with TRBD1. The germline V gene encodes CDR1 KGHSH and CDR2 LQKENI. V was clipped by 4 bases and J by 4 bases; unmatched bases: 4. There are 14 residues in the CDR3.

J is TRBJ2-1 and V is TRBV7-3; possibly TRBD1 for D (6 bases). This CDR3 is built from 16 residues. The V end lost 5 bases, the J end lost 0 bases, and 14 bases lay between the germline ends. Germline-derived CDR1 and CDR2 are SGHTA and FQGTGA. CDR3 nucleotides: TGTGCCAGCAGCACCAGGGGCTTGAGCTCCTACAATGAGCAGTTCTTC. Translating gives CASSTRGLSSYNEQFF.

This chain connects TRBV6-1 to TRBJ2-2; 13 bases line up with TRBD2. Germline CDR1 MNHNS, CDR2 SASEGT. The CDR3 is made up of 16 amino acids. V lost 3 bases, J lost 6 bases, and 4 bases stayed unmatched. The CDR3 DNA reads as TGTGCCAGCAGTGACACTAGCGGGAGGGCCCCCGGGGAGCTGTTTTTT. Residues: CASSDTSGRAPGELFF.

For the CDR3, the DNA is TGTGCCAGCAGTCGCTGGCGGGGGGCGACTAATGAAAAACTGTTTTTT. Translated, it gives CASSRWRGATNEKLFF. The gene calls are TRBV27 and TRBJ1-4, with D possibly being TRBD1 (6 bases). Trimming stripped 5 bases from V and 2 bases from J, with 15 bases between. Germline assignment: CDR1 MNHEY and CDR2 SMNVEV (reference sequence). The CDR3 spans 16 residues.